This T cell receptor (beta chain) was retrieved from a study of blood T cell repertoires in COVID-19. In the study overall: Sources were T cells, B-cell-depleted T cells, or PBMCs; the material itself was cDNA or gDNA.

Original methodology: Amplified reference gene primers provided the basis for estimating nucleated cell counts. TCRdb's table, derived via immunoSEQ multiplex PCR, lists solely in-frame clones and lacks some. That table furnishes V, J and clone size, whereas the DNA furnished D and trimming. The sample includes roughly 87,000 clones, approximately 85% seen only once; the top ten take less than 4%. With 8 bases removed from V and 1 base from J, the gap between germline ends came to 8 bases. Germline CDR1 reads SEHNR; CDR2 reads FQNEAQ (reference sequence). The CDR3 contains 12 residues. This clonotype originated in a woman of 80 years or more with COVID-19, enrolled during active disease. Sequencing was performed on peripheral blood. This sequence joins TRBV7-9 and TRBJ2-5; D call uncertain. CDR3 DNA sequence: TGTGCCAGCGGGTGGGCCCAAGAGACCCAGTACTTC. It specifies CASGWAQETQYF.